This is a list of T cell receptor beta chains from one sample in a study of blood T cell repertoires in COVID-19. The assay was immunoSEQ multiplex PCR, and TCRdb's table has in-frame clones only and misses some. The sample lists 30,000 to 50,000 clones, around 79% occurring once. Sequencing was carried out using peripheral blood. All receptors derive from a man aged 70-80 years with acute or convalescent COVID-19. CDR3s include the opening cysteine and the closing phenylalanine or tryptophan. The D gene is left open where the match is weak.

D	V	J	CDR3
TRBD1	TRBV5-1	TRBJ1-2	CASSSGTGNYGYTF
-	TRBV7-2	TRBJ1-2	CASSTGFRGGYTF
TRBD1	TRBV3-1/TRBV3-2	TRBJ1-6	CASSPWDSNSPLHF
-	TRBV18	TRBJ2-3	CASSPEVSTDTQYF
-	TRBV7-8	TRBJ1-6	CASSLWGGERSPLHF
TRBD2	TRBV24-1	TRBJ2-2	CATSDPVSGRANTGELFF
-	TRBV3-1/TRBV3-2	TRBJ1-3	CASSQAGRSSGNTIYF
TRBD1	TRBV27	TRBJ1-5	CASKPQGADWYQPQHF
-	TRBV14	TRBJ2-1	CASSQGGGSNGDEQFF
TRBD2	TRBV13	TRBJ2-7	CASSSRGTSYEQYF
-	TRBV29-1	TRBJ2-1	CSVAPYSGKGGGEQFF
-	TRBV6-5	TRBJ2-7	CASKSSWSSYEQYF
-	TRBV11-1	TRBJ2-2	CASSSHSLDTGELFF
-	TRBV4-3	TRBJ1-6	CASSQELRGNSPLHF
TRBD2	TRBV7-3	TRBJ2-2	CASTPGGRGNTGELFF
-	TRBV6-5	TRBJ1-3	CASSYNRDRNTIYF
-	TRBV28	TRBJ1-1	CASRREGRNTEAFF
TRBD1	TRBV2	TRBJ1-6	CASSRRQGNSPLHF
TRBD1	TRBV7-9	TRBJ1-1	CASSIQGQENTEAFF
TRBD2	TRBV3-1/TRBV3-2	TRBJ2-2	CASSPRTSPGELFF
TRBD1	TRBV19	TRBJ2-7	CASRRTGDSYEQYF
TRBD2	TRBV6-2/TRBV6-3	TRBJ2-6	CASSGLAESRANVLTF
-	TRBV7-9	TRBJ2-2	CASSFSYTGELFF
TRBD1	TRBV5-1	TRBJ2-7	CASSWDRISYEQYF
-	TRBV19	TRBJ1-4	CASQRSTNEKLFF
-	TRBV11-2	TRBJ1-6	CASSFQGRGNSPLHF
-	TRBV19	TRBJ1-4	CASSPQGNGNEKLFF
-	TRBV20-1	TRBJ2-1	CSAGADEQFF
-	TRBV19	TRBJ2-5	CASSTQTRRETQYF
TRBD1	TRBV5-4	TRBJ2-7	CASSTQGAQTYEQYF
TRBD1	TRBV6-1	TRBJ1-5	CASSEALGTGLSQPQHF
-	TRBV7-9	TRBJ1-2	CASSLSQGANYGYTF
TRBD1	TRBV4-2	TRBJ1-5	CASSQEQGGNQPQHF
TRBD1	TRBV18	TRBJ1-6	CASSPRGQGDNSPLHF
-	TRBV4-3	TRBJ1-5	CASSRMVGPHQPQHF
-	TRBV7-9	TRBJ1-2	CASSLEAGQSYTF
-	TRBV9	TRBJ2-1	CASSVVGGVTYNEQFF
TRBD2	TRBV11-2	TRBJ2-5	CASSPGASGGRETQYF